The 18 T cell receptor beta chains below all came from one sample that was sequenced in a study of T cell repertoires in ileal Crohn's disease. Profiled with immunoSEQ multiplex PCR; TCRdb holds only in-frame clones, not every one. The data show about 62,000 clones, 85% to 90% seen once. The time point denotes: neoterminal ileum biopsy at postoperative endoscopy, about 6 months after surgery. The sample taken for sequencing was ileal tissue. These receptor sequences come from an adult with Crohn's disease.

The genes are TRBV27 and TRBJ2-7; D unclear. CDR3 size: 11 residues. The ends were cut back, 9 bases at V and 3 bases at J, with 9 bases in the middle. Per the germline V gene, CDR1 is MNHEY and CDR2 is SMNVEV (reference sequence). The CDR3 sequence: CASQYRYEQYF. Here the CDR3 DNA reads TGTGCCAGTCAGTATCGCTACGAGCAGTACTTC.

The gene calls are TRBV9 and TRBJ1-1; no clear D gene. Germline CDR1 reads SGDLS; CDR2 reads YYNGEE. V shed 4 bases and J shed 2 bases, with 18 bases lying between them. The CDR3 covers 16 residues. CDR3 protein: CASSPRRQSTNTEAFF. The CDR3 DNA reads TGTGCCAGCAGCCCGCGCAGGCAGTCTACTAACACTGAAGCTTTCTTT.

CDR3 coding DNA: TGTGCCTGGAGTGTAGCGGGGGTGGGGCTAGAGACCCAGTACTTC. Translated: CAWSVAGVGLETQYF. The chain couples TRBV30 to TRBJ2-5, with TRBD2 matching over 8 bases. Germline lookup yields CDR1 GTSNPN and CDR2 SVGIG (reference sequence). The J segment lost 4 bases and the V segment lost 0 bases, leaving 7 bases of the junction unmatched. The CDR3 length is 15 residues.

This chain links TRBV7-8 with TRBJ1-2, with 7 bases identical to TRBD1. Unmatched junction bases numbered 19, after V lost 4 bases and J lost 5 bases. Germline V gene data show CDR1 as SGHVS and CDR2 as FQNEAQ. The CDR3 extends over 18 amino acids. The CDR3 loop reads CASSSIPRQGKHLYGYTF. In DNA, the CDR3 is TGTGCCAGCAGCTCCATCCCTCGACAGGGTAAACACCTATATGGCTACACCTTC.

The chain couples TRBV19 to TRBJ1-2; D uncertain. The CDR3 has 12 residues. The V gene's germline CDR1 is LNHDA and CDR2 SQIVND (reference sequence). Trimming stripped 10 bases from V and 4 bases from J, with 13 bases between. CDR3 in DNA: TGTGCCACCGGGGAATTTTCCTATGGCTACACCTTC. Its translation is CATGEFSYGYTF.

CDR3 nucleotide sequence: TGTGCCAGCAGCCCCGGAAGAGAGGGCATTGACTATGGCTACACCTTC. Translation: CASSPGREGIDYGYTF. The chain carries TRBV28 and TRBJ1-2; D is undetermined. This CDR3 comprises 16 residues. The germline V and J ends were trimmed by 6 bases and 3 bases, with 20 bases remaining between them. Germline loops: CDR1 MDHEN, CDR2 SYDVKM.

The V and J genes are TRBV7-6 and TRBJ2-7; D is perhaps TRBD1 (6 bases). The CDR3 consists of 14 residues. V was pared by 4 bases and J by 2 bases, with 12 bases between. CDR1 and CDR2 from the germline V gene are SGHVS and FNYEAQ. Written as DNA, the CDR3 is TGTGCCAGCAGCTCCCGGGACACCGCCTACGAGCAGTACTTC. The encoded protein is CASSSRDTAYEQYF.

The chain is built from TRBV20-1 and TRBJ1-1, with D possibly being TRBD1 (5 bases). Germline V gene data show CDR1 as DFQATT and CDR2 as SNEGSKA (reference sequence). V gave up 5 bases and J gave up 3 bases, with 7 bases separating them. This CDR3 has 11 amino acids. CDR3 in DNA: TGCAGTGCTCAGGGATACACTGAAGCTTTCTTT. This encodes CSAQGYTEAFF.

The chain recombines TRBV5-4 with TRBJ1-5, with 8 nucleotides matching TRBD1. Trimming at V came to 4 bases and at J to 2 bases, leaving 2 bases not matched to a gene. This CDR3 has 14 residues. Germline V CDR1 and CDR2: SGHNT, YYREEE (reference sequence). The CDR3 DNA sequence: TGTGCCAGCAGCGGGGGACAGGGCAATCAGCCCCAGCATTTT. It specifies CASSGGQGNQPQHF.

The rearrangement links TRBV9 to TRBJ2-1, with D perhaps TRBD1 (5 bases). CDR1 is SGDLS, CDR2 YYNGEE, per germline. The V and J ends lost 3 bases and 7 bases respectively, with 17 bases between them. The CDR3 extends over 15 amino acids. CDR3 coding DNA: TGTGCCAGCAGCGCCTCAGGGAATCGGCAAAATGAGCAGTTCTTC. This encodes CASSASGNRQNEQFF. The whole variable domain, remainder taken from reference TRBV9 and TRBJ2-1, is DSGVTQTPKHLITATGQRVTLRCSPRSGDLSVYWYQQSLDQGLQFLIQYYNGEERAKGNILERFSAQQFPDLHSELNLSSLELGDSALYFCASSASGNRQNEQFFGPGTRLTVL.

The CDR3 DNA reads TGTGCCAGCAGTTTTCGGGAAAGAGGCGAGCAGTACTTC. Translated: CASSFRERGEQYF. V and J are TRBV27 and TRBJ2-7, with D possibly matching TRBD2 (5 bases). Germline-derived CDR1 and CDR2 are MNHEY and SMNVEV (reference sequence). The CDR3 spans 13 residues. Trimming removed 3 bases at V and 6 bases at J, with 12 bases between.

J is TRBJ1-3 and V is TRBV6-5, with D possibly TRBD1 on 5 matching bases. Trimming shortened V by 8 bases and J by 2 bases, and 10 bases separated the two germline ends. In germline, CDR1 is MNHEY, CDR2 SVGAGI. The CDR3 is 13 amino acids. Written as DNA, the CDR3 is TGTGCCAGCGGGGAAGGGGCTGGAAACACCATATATTTT. It codes for CASGEGAGNTIYF.

The sample holds one count of this clone. The V call is TRBV14, the J call TRBJ1-2, with 7 nucleotides matching TRBD1. Germline V CDR1 and CDR2: SGHDN, FVKESK. CDR3 length: 13 residues. J lost 7 bases, V lost 1 base, and 3 bases had no gene match. This chain's CDR3 is CASSQVSGGGYTF. The CDR3 DNA reads TGTGCCAGCAGCCAAGTTTCAGGGGGTGGCTACACCTTC.

This sequence joins TRBV29-1 and TRBJ2-7, with D hard to call. The CDR3 extends over 15 amino acids. Trimming stripped 6 bases from V and 3 bases from J, with 21 bases between. From germline, CDR1 is SQVTM and CDR2 ANQGSEA. CDR3 nucleotide sequence: TGCAGCGTCAACCGGCCAGCAGGTCCAAGCTACGAGCAGTACGTC. This translates into CSVNRPAGPSYEQYV.

The chain links TRBV5-6 to TRBJ1-1; unclear D gene. From germline, CDR1 is SGHDT and CDR2 YYEEEE. Trimming pared 4 bases from V and 3 bases from J, leaving 4 bases between. The CDR3 runs 11 residues. CDR3 protein: CASSIDTEAFF. As DNA, the CDR3 is TGTGCCAGCAGCATCGACACTGAAGCTTTCTTT.

The rearrangement uses TRBV2 and TRBJ1-6; TRBD1 matches at 7 bases. Germline CDR1 and CDR2: SNHLY and FYNNEI. The V gene end was trimmed by 3 bases and the J gene end by 11 bases; junction bases not matched to a gene: 7. CDR3 length: 14 residues. The CDR3 sequence is CASSDRGGAPPLHF. The CDR3 DNA reads as TGTGCCAGCAGTGATAGAGGGGGCGCACCACCCCTCCACTTT. The entire variable domain, with the rest obtained from reference TRBV2 and TRBJ1-6, is as follows: EPEVTQTPSHQVTQMGQEVILRCVPISNHLYFYWYRQILGQKVEFLVSFYNNEISEKSEIFDDQFSVERPDGSNFTLKIRSTKLEDSAMYFCASSDRGGAPPLHFGNGTRLTVT.

The J gene is TRBJ1-2, the V gene TRBV5-1, with D uncertain. Germline CDR1 and CDR2: SGHRS and YFSETQ. V lost 0 bases and J lost 4, with 13 bases in between. This CDR3 has 15 amino acids. CDR3 amino acids: CASSLGPGTAYGYTF. CDR3 nucleotides: TGCGCCAGCAGCTTGGGGCCAGGTACCGCCTATGGCTACACCTTC.

The count of this clone is one. The chain is built from TRBV2 and TRBJ1-2; D is perhaps TRBD1 (5 bases). This CDR3 has 13 residues. V was pared by 8 bases and J by 8 bases, with 18 bases between. The V gene's germline CDR1 is SNHLY and CDR2 FYNNEI. The CDR3 DNA reads TGTGCCAGCGCGGTATACGGGGGTGCAGGCTACACCTTC. It specifies CASAVYGGAGYTF.